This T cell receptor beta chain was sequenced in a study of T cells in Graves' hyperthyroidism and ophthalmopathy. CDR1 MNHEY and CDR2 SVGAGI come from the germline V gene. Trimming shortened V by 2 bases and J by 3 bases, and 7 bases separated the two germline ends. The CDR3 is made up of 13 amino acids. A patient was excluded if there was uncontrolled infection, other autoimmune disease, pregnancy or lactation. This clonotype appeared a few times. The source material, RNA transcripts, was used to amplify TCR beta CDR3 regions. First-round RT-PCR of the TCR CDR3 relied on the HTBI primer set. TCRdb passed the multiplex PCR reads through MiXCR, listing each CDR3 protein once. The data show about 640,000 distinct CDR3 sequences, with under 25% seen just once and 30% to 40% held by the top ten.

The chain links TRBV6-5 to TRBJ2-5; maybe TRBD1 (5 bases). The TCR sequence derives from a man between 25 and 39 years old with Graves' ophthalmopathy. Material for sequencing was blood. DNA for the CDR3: TGTGCCAGCAGTTACGGGGCGAAAGAGACCCAGTACTTC. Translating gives CASSYGAKETQYF.